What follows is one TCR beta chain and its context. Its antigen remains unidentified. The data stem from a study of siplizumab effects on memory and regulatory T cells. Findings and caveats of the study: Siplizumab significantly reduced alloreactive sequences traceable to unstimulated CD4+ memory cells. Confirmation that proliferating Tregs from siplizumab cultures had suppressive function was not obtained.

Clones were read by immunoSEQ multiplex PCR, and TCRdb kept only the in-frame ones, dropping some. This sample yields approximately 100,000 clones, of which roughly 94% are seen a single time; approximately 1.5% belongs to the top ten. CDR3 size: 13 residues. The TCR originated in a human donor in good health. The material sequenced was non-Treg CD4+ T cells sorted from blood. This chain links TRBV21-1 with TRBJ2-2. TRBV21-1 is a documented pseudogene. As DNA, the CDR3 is TGTGCCAGCAGCAAATTGAACACCGGGGAGCTGTTTTTT. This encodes CASSKLNTGELFF.